These T cell receptor beta chains were read from a single sample in a study of blood T cell repertoires in COVID-19. Clones were sequenced by immunoSEQ multiplex PCR, and TCRdb holds only the in-frame ones, with some missing. The data contain 120,000 to 150,000 clones, about 82% of them singletons. The sequencing sample was made of peripheral blood. The receptors were sampled from a woman aged 40 to 50 with active or convalescent COVID-19. Each CDR3 is given with its conserved first and last residue. The D gene is left open where the match is weak. Rows give clone size only sometimes, using once, few, many, or a class for an expanded clone.

abundance: once; d_gene: TRBD1; v_gene: TRBV5-4; j_gene: TRBJ2-1; CDR3aa: CASTAPGQGRGNEQFF; CDR3nt: TGTGCCAGCACCGCCCCCGGACAGGGGAGGGGGAATGAGCAGTTCTTC
abundance: .; d_gene: TRBD1; v_gene: TRBV2; j_gene: TRBJ1-3; CDR3aa: CASRGQGENTIYF; CDR3nt: TGTGCCAGCAGGGGACAGGGAGAAAACACCATATATTTT
abundance: .; d_gene: .; v_gene: TRBV4-1; j_gene: TRBJ1-6; CDR3aa: CASSQEKGIGSPLHF; CDR3nt: TGCGCCAGCAGCCAAGAAAAGGGGATAGGATCACCCCTCCACTTT
abundance: once; d_gene: TRBD2; v_gene: TRBV4-1; j_gene: TRBJ2-7; CDR3aa: CASSASGSQRDEQYF; CDR3nt: TGCGCCAGCAGCGCGAGCGGGAGCCAAAGGGACGAGCAGTACTTC
abundance: .; d_gene: TRBD1; v_gene: TRBV2; j_gene: TRBJ1-2; CDR3aa: CASSVSDRPYGYTF; CDR3nt: TGTGCCAGCAGTGTGTCGGACAGGCCCTATGGCTACACCTTC
abundance: .; d_gene: .; v_gene: TRBV19; j_gene: TRBJ1-2; CDR3aa: CASSIDLRRQSLRNDGYTF; CDR3nt: TGTGCCAGTAGTATAGATCTAAGGAGACAGAGCTTACGAAACGATGGCTACACCTTC
abundance: .; d_gene: TRBD1; v_gene: TRBV7-9; j_gene: TRBJ1-2; CDR3aa: CASSLLSQTGTNYGYTF; CDR3nt: TGTGCCAGCAGCTTACTATCACAGACAGGGACAAACTATGGCTACACCTTC
abundance: few; d_gene: .; v_gene: TRBV5-1; j_gene: TRBJ2-7; CDR3aa: CASSLAGDKYYEQYF; CDR3nt: TGCGCCAGCAGCTTGGCAGGGGACAAGTACTACGAGCAGTACTTC
abundance: .; d_gene: .; v_gene: TRBV6-4; j_gene: TRBJ2-3; CDR3aa: CASSDRTGSDTQYF; CDR3nt: TGTGCCAGCAGTGACAGGACTGGCTCGGATACGCAGTATTTT
abundance: .; d_gene: .; v_gene: TRBV18; j_gene: TRBJ1-2; CDR3aa: CASSPPNLGPLAWRNYGYTF; CDR3nt: TGTGCCAGCTCACCACCGAACTTGGGTCCATTAGCATGGAGAAACTATGGCTACACCTTC
abundance: .; d_gene: .; v_gene: TRBV30; j_gene: TRBJ1-5; CDR3aa: CAWSKGVSVGQPQHF; CDR3nt: TGTGCCTGGAGTAAGGGGGTCTCGGTCGGGCAGCCCCAGCATTTT
abundance: .; d_gene: .; v_gene: TRBV5-4; j_gene: TRBJ2-1; CDR3aa: CASSPPGPRNEQFF; CDR3nt: TGTGCCAGCAGCCCCCCGGGTCCTAGGAATGAGCAGTTCTTC
abundance: .; d_gene: .; v_gene: TRBV7-7; j_gene: TRBJ2-1; CDR3aa: CASSSRITGTNEQFF; CDR3nt: TGTGCCAGCAGCTCGCGTATAACAGGGACAAATGAGCAGTTCTTC
abundance: once; d_gene: .; v_gene: TRBV19; j_gene: TRBJ2-2; CDR3aa: CASSHGVAGRNTGELFF; CDR3nt: TGTGCCAGTAGTCATGGCGTGGCAGGAAGGAACACCGGGGAGCTGTTTTTT
abundance: .; d_gene: .; v_gene: TRBV14; j_gene: TRBJ1-5; CDR3aa: CASSQGRARNQPQHF; CDR3nt: TGTGCCAGCAGCCAAGGCAGGGCTAGAAATCAGCCCCAGCATTTT
abundance: few; d_gene: .; v_gene: TRBV28; j_gene: TRBJ1-2; CDR3aa: CASSFGQGYGYTF; CDR3nt: TGTGCCAGCAGTTTCGGGCAGGGCTATGGCTACACCTTC
abundance: .; d_gene: TRBD2; v_gene: TRBV9; j_gene: TRBJ2-2; CDR3aa: CASSGAGRETAGELFF; CDR3nt: TGTGCCAGCAGCGGGGCTGGGAGGGAGACGGCCGGGGAGCTGTTTTTT
abundance: .; d_gene: .; v_gene: TRBV5-1; j_gene: TRBJ2-2; CDR3aa: CASSLGWASGLTLNTGELFF; CDR3nt: TGCGCCAGCAGCTTGGGGTGGGCAAGCGGGCTCACCCTGAACACCGGGGAGCTGTTTTTT
abundance: .; d_gene: .; v_gene: TRBV28; j_gene: TRBJ2-7; CDR3aa: CASKSLGTSLYEQYF; CDR3nt: TGTGCCAGCAAGTCCCTCGGGACAAGTCTCTACGAGCAGTACTTC
abundance: .; d_gene: .; v_gene: TRBV7-2; j_gene: TRBJ2-7; CDR3aa: CASSRDLSSYEQYF; CDR3nt: TGTGCCAGCAGCAGGGACTTAAGCTCCTACGAGCAGTACTTC
abundance: many; d_gene: TRBD1; v_gene: TRBV27; j_gene: TRBJ1-4; CDR3aa: CASSFSTGGSEKLFF; CDR3nt: TGTGCCAGCAGTTTTTCGACAGGGGGCAGTGAAAAACTGTTTTTT
abundance: .; d_gene: .; v_gene: TRBV19; j_gene: TRBJ1-5; CDR3aa: CASSMAGYTNQPQHF; CDR3nt: TGTGCCAGTAGTATGGCGGGGTATACGAATCAGCCCCAGCATTTT
abundance: once; d_gene: .; v_gene: TRBV9; j_gene: TRBJ2-7; CDR3aa: CASSVGPSAGSYEQYF; CDR3nt: TGTGCCAGCAGCGTAGGTCCTAGCGCGGGTTCATACGAGCAGTACTTC
abundance: few; d_gene: .; v_gene: TRBV4-3; j_gene: TRBJ1-1; CDR3aa: CASSLYQAGTEAFF; CDR3nt: TGCGCCAGCAGCCTATATCAGGCGGGGACTGAAGCTTTCTTT
abundance: .; d_gene: .; v_gene: TRBV6-1; j_gene: TRBJ2-1; CDR3aa: CASSERGNEQFF; CDR3nt: TGTGCCAGCAGTGAACGAGGAAATGAGCAGTTCTTC
abundance: once; d_gene: .; v_gene: TRBV6-5; j_gene: TRBJ2-1; CDR3aa: CASTGRNEQFF; CDR3nt: TGTGCCAGCACTGGGAGGAATGAGCAGTTCTTC
abundance: .; d_gene: TRBD1; v_gene: TRBV28; j_gene: TRBJ1-1; CDR3aa: CASSLPPGQGNTEAFF; CDR3nt: TGTGCCAGCAGTTTACCCCCGGGACAGGGGAACACTGAAGCTTTCTTT
abundance: .; d_gene: .; v_gene: TRBV19; j_gene: TRBJ2-7; CDR3aa: CASSKGHQGIGQYF; CDR3nt: TGTGCCAGTAGTAAGGGGCATCAAGGAATTGGGCAGTACTTC
abundance: .; d_gene: .; v_gene: TRBV19; j_gene: TRBJ1-5; CDR3aa: CASRPQGFSNQPQHF; CDR3nt: TGTGCCAGTAGGCCCCAGGGATTCAGCAATCAGCCCCAGCATTTT
abundance: .; d_gene: TRBD1; v_gene: TRBV4-3; j_gene: TRBJ1-1; CDR3aa: CASSQVDREILNTEAFF; CDR3nt: TGCGCCAGCAGCCAGGTCGACAGGGAGATATTGAACACTGAAGCTTTCTTT
abundance: .; d_gene: TRBD1; v_gene: TRBV28; j_gene: TRBJ2-5; CDR3aa: CASSPRQGAFETQYF; CDR3nt: TGTGCCAGCAGCCCTAGACAGGGGGCTTTCGAGACCCAGTACTTC
abundance: .; d_gene: .; v_gene: TRBV19; j_gene: TRBJ1-2; CDR3aa: CASSIAQVYGYTF; CDR3nt: TGTGCCAGTAGTATAGCACAGGTCTATGGCTACACCTTC
abundance: .; d_gene: TRBD1; v_gene: TRBV10-3; j_gene: TRBJ2-1; CDR3aa: CAISESFRGQGNEQFF; CDR3nt: TGTGCCATCAGTGAGTCGTTCAGGGGGCAAGGAAATGAGCAGTTCTTC
abundance: .; d_gene: TRBD1; v_gene: TRBV6-1; j_gene: TRBJ1-4; CDR3aa: CASSEHGQAMAGEKLFF; CDR3nt: TGTGCCAGCAGTGAACATGGACAGGCGATGGCGGGTGAAAAACTGTTTTTT
abundance: .; d_gene: .; v_gene: TRBV6-2/TRBV6-3; j_gene: TRBJ1-3; CDR3aa: CASGLAGRPGTIYF; CDR3nt: TGTGCCAGCGGTTTGGCGGGGCGGCCCGGAACCATATATTTT
abundance: .; d_gene: .; v_gene: TRBV3-1/TRBV3-2; j_gene: TRBJ2-1; CDR3aa: CASSQDTGTYEQFF; CDR3nt: TGTGCCAGCAGCCAAGATACAGGAACCTATGAGCAGTTCTTC
abundance: .; d_gene: .; v_gene: TRBV2; j_gene: TRBJ1-1; CDR3aa: CASSEPGADTEAFF; CDR3nt: TGTGCCAGCAGTGAGCCAGGGGCGGACACTGAAGCTTTCTTT
abundance: .; d_gene: TRBD1; v_gene: TRBV3-1/TRBV3-2; j_gene: TRBJ1-1; CDR3aa: CASSDTGGPTEAFF; CDR3nt: TGTGCCAGCAGCGATACAGGGGGCCCCACTGAAGCTTTCTTT